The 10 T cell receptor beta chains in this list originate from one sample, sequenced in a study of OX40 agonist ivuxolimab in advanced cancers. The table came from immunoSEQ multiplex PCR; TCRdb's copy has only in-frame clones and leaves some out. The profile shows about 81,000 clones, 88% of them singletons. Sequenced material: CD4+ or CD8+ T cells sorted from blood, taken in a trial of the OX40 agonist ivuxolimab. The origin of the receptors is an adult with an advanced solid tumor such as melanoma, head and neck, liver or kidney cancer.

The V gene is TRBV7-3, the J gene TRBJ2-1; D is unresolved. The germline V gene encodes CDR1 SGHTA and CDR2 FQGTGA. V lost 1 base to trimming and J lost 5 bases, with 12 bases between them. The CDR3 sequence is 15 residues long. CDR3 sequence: CASSLSPGSNNEQFF. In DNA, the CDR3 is TGTGCCAGCAGCTTAAGTCCGGGCAGCAACAATGAGCAGTTCTTC. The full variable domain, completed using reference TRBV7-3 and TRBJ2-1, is GAGVSQTPSNKVTEKGKYVELRCDPISGHTALYWYRQSLGQGPEFLIYFQGTGAADDSGLPNDRFFAVRPEGSVSTLKIQRTERGDSAVYLCASSLSPGSNNEQFFGPGTRLTVL.

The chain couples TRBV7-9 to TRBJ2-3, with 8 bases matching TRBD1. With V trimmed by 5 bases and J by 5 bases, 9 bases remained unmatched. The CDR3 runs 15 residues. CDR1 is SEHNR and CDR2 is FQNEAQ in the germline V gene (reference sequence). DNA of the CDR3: TGTGCCAGCAGCCACACACAGGGGGTGAGAGATACGCAGTATTTT. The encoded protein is CASSHTQGVRDTQYF.

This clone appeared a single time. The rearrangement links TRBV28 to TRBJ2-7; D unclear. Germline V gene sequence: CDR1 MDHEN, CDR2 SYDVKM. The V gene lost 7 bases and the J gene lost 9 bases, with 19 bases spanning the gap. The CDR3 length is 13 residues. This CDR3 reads CASNSLDAGGQYF. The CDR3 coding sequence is TGTGCCAGCAATAGTTTGGATGCCGGCGGGCAGTACTTC. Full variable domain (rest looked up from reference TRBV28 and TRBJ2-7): DVKVTQSSRYLVKRTGEKVFLECVQDMDHENMFWYRQDPGLGLRLIYFSYDVKMKEKGDIPEGYSVSREKKERFSLILESASTNQTSMYLCASNSLDAGGQYFGPGTRLTVT.

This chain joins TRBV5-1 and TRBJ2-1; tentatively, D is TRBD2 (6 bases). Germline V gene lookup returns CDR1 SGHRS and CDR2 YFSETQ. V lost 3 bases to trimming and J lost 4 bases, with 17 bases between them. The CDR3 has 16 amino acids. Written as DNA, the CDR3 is TGCGCCAGCAGCTCGGGCGTGGGGGGACCATACAATGAGCAGTTCTTC. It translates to CASSSGVGGPYNEQFF.

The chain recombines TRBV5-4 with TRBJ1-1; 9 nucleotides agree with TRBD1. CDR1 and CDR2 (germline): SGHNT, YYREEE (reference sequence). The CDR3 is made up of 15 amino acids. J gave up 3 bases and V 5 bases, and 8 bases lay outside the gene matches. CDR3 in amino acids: CASRDTGGVDTEAFF. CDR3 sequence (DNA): TGTGCCAGCAGAGATACAGGGGGCGTCGACACTGAAGCTTTCTTT.

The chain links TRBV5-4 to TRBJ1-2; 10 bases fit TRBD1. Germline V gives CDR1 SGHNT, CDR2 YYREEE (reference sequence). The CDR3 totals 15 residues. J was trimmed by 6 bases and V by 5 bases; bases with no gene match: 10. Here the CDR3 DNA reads TGTGCCAGCAGTTCCGGACAGGGGGACCCCCATGGCTACACCTTC. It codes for CASSSGQGDPHGYTF.

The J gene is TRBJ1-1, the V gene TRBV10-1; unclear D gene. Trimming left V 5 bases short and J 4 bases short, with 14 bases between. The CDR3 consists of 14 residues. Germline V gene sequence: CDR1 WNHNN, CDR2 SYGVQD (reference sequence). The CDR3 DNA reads TGCGCCAGCAGTTGGGAGCGGACGAGCACTGAAGCTTTCTTT. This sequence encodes CASSWERTSTEAFF.

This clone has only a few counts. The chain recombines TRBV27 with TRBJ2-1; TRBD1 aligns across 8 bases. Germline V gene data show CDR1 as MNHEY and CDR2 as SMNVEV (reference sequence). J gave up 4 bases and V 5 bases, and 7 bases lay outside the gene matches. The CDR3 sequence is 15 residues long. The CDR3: CASSVDRGSYNEQFF. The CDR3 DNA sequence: TGTGCCAGCAGTGTAGACAGGGGTTCGTACAATGAGCAGTTCTTC.

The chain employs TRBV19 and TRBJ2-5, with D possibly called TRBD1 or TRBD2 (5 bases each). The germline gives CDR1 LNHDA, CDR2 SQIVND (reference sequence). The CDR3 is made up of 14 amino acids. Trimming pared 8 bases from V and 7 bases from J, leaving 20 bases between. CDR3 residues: CASSTRDGSLTQYF. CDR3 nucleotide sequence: TGTGCCAGTTCAACCCGGGACGGCAGCTTGACCCAGTACTTC.

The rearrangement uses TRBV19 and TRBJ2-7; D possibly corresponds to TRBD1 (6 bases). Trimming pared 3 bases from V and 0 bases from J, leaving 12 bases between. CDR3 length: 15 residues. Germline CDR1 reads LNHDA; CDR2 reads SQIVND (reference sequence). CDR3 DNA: TGTGCCAGTAGTATTAGTGGGGGCAACTCCTACGAGCAGTACTTC. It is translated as CASSISGGNSYEQYF. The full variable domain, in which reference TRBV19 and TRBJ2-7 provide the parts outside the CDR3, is DGGITQSPKYLFRKEGQNVTLSCEQNLNHDAMYWYRQDPGQGLRLIYYSQIVNDFQKGDIAEGYSVSREKKESFPLTVTSAQKNPTAFYLCASSISGGNSYEQYFGPGTRLTVT.